Listed here are 10 T cell receptor beta chains from one sample, sequenced in a study of OX40 agonist ivuxolimab in advanced cancers. Here immunoSEQ multiplex PCR was the method, and the copy in TCRdb shows in-frame clones only, minus some. The table lists 60,000 to 80,000 clones, roughly 88% of them singletons. The sequences come from CD4+ or CD8+ T cells sorted from blood, collected in a trial of the OX40 agonist ivuxolimab. Source of these receptors: an adult with an advanced solid tumor such as melanoma, head and neck, liver or kidney cancer.

The chain combines TRBV7-3 with TRBJ2-1; D might be TRBD2 (6 bases). The V end lost 0 bases, the J end lost 0 bases, and 15 bases lay between the germline ends. Looked up from germline, CDR1 is SGHTA and CDR2 is FQGTGA. The CDR3 has 18 residues. The CDR3 coding sequence is TGTGCCAGCAGCTTAACAGGAGGGGTATGGCGCTCCTACAATGAGCAGTTCTTC. Translated, it gives CASSLTGGVWRSYNEQFF. The full variable domain, with the rest looked up from reference TRBV7-3 and TRBJ2-1, is GAGVSQTPSNKVTEKGKYVELRCDPISGHTALYWYRQSLGQGPEFLIYFQGTGAADDSGLPNDRFFAVRPEGSVSTLKIQRTERGDSAVYLCASSLTGGVWRSYNEQFFGPGTRLTVL.

This rearrangement joins TRBV28 to TRBJ2-7; weak D call: TRBD1 (6 bases). The CDR3 loop spans 14 amino acids. V lost 2 bases and J 6 bases, leaving 14 bases between the germline ends. The germline V gene encodes CDR1 MDHEN and CDR2 SYDVKM. CDR3 sequence: CASSLRTGYSEQYF. The CDR3 DNA follows: TGTGCCAGCAGTTTACGTACAGGGTACTCCGAGCAGTACTTC.

The J gene is TRBJ2-1, the V gene TRBV7-3; unclear D gene. The CDR3 sequence is 14 residues long. The germline gives CDR1 SGHTA, CDR2 FQGTGA. Trimming removed 2 bases from V and 4 bases from J, with 9 bases in between. In nucleotides, the CDR3 is TGTGCCAGCAGCTTATACGGCTCATACAATGAGCAGTTCTTC. Translating gives CASSLYGSYNEQFF.

J is TRBJ1-3 and V is TRBV5-1, with 11 bases lining up with TRBD1. The CDR3 is made up of 16 amino acids. Looked up from germline, CDR1 is SGHRS and CDR2 is YFSETQ. Unmatched junction bases numbered 3, after V lost 4 bases and J lost 0 bases. CDR3 amino acids: CASSPGQGDSGNTIYF. As DNA, the CDR3 is TGCGCCAGCAGCCCGGGACAGGGGGACTCTGGAAACACCATATATTTT.

The chain employs TRBV5-4 and TRBJ2-5, with 12 bases identical to TRBD2. In germline, CDR1 is SGHNT, CDR2 YYREEE (reference sequence). Unmatched junction bases numbered 3, after V lost 1 base and J lost 2 bases. The CDR3 has 16 residues. The DNA for the CDR3 is TGTGCCAGCAGCTTGACTAGCGGGAGGCGACAAGAGACCCAGTACTTC. Its protein product is CASSLTSGRRQETQYF.

The V gene is TRBV7-2, the J gene TRBJ1-4; tentatively, D is TRBD1 (6 bases). Trimming pared 5 bases from V and 3 bases from J, leaving 13 bases between. CDR1 and CDR2 (germline): SGHTA, FQGNSA. This CDR3 is 15 amino acids long. CDR3 region: CASSRQQGSNEKLFF. Here the CDR3 DNA reads TGTGCCAGCAGCCGCCAACAGGGTTCTAATGAAAAACTGTTTTTT.

This clone was observed a single time. The chain recombines TRBV14 with TRBJ2-3; no reliable D call. V lost 0 bases and J lost 5, with 6 bases in between. The CDR3 sequence is 13 residues long. Germline V gene sequence: CDR1 SGHDN, CDR2 FVKESK. The CDR3 sequence: CASSQDLEDTQYF. CDR3 DNA sequence: TGTGCCAGCAGCCAAGATCTGGAAGATACGCAGTATTTT.

This clone has more than one count but fewer than ten. J is TRBJ2-2 and V is TRBV2; D is possibly TRBD1 or TRBD2 (7 bases each). CDR1 is SNHLY, CDR2 FYNNEI, per germline. The germline V and J ends were trimmed by 6 bases and 5 bases, with 13 bases remaining between them. This CDR3 has 14 amino acids. CDR3 in DNA: TGTGCCAGCAGAGCAGGGGGGGGAACCGGGGAGCTGTTTTTT. It yields the protein CASRAGGGTGELFF.

Here the CDR3 DNA reads TGTGCCTGGAGTGTTGGGGGGGCGCTTCCGGATGGCTACACCTTC. It is translated as CAWSVGGALPDGYTF. The J gene is TRBJ1-2, the V gene TRBV30; tentatively, D is TRBD1 (6 bases). The V and J ends lost 0 bases and 6 bases respectively, with 17 bases between them. In germline, CDR1 is GTSNPN, CDR2 SVGIG (reference sequence). The CDR3 extends over 15 amino acids. Using reference TRBV30 and TRBJ1-2 for the parts outside the CDR3, the full variable domain is SQTIHQWPATLVQPVGSPLSLECTVEGTSNPNLYWYRQAAGRGLQLLFYSVGIGQISSEVPQNLSASRPQDRQFILSSKKLLLSDSGFYLCAWSVGGALPDGYTFGSGTRLTVV.

This clone was detected ten times or more. V and J are TRBV10-3 and TRBJ1-2, with 10 bases identical to TRBD1. Losses at the gene ends were 0 bases for V and 8 bases for J; bases not matched to a gene: 3. Germline V gene lookup returns CDR1 ENHRY and CDR2 SYGVKD. The CDR3 totals 14 residues. CDR3 in amino acids: CAISESTGGEGYTF. The CDR3 DNA reads as TGTGCCATCAGTGAGTCGACAGGGGGCGAAGGCTACACCTTC.